This TCR beta chain was documented in a study of blood T cell repertoires in COVID-19. From germline, CDR1 is WNHNN and CDR2 SYGVQD (reference sequence). CDR3 length: 15 residues. Trimming took off 4 bases at V and 5 bases at J, with 14 bases between the two ends. TCRdb's table, derived via immunoSEQ multiplex PCR, lists solely in-frame clones and lacks some. The data show hundreds of thousands of clones, about 91% seen once. The TCR sequence derives from a woman in her twenties or thirties with COVID-19, enrolled during active disease. The material sequenced was peripheral blood. V usage is TRBV10-1 and J usage is TRBJ2-2; D remains ambiguous. CDR3 DNA sequence: TGCGCCAGCAGTGGTCGGAGAGACGGGACCGGGGAGCTGTTTTTT. This codes for CASSGRRDGTGELFF.